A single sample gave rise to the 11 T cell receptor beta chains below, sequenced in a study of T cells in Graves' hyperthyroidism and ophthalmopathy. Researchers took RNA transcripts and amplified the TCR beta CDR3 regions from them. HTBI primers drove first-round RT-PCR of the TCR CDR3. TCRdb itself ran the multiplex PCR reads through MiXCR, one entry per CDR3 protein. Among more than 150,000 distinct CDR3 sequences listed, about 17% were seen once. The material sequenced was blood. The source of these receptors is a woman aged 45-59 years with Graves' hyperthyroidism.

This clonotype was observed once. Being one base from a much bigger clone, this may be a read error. The CDR3 nucleotides are TGTGCCAGCAGTTCATTCGCCTACGAGAAGTACTTC. It codes for CASSSFAYEKYF. The genes are TRBV28 and TRBJ2-7; D uncertain. Germline assignment: CDR1 MDHEN and CDR2 SYDVKM. This CDR3 region has 12 residues.

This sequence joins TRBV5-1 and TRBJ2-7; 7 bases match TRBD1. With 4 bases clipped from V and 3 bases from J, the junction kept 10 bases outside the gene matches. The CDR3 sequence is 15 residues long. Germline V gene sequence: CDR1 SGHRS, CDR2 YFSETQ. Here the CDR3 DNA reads TGCGCCAGCAGCCGCAATACAGGGGCCATCTACGAGCAGTACTTC. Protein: CASSRNTGAIYEQYF.

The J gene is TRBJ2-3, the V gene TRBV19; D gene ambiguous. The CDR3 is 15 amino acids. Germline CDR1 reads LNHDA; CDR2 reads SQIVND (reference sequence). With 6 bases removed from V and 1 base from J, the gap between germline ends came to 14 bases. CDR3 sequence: CASSNDEPRTDTQYF. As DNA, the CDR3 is TGTGCCAGTAGCAACGACGAGCCTCGCACAGATACGCAGTATTTT.

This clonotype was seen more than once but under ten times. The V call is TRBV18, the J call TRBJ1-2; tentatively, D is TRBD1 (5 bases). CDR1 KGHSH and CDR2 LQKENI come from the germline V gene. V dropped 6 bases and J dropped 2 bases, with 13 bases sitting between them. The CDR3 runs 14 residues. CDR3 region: CASSPGRTNYGYTF. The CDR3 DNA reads TGTGCCAGCTCGCCCGGACGGACAAACTATGGCTACACCTTC.

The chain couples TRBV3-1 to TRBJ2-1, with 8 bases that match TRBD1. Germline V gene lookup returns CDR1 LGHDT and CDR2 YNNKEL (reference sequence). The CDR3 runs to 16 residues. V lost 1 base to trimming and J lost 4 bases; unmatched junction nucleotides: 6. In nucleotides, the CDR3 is TGTGCCAGCAGCCAAGGGCGAACAGGGGGTTACAATGAGCAGTTCTTC. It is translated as CASSQGRTGGYNEQFF.

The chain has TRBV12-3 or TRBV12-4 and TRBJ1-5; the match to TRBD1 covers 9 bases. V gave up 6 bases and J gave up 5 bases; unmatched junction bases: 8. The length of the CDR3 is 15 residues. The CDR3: CASSLTRDRDQPQHF. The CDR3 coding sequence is TGTGCCAGCAGCCTTACCCGGGACAGGGATCAGCCCCAGCATTTT.

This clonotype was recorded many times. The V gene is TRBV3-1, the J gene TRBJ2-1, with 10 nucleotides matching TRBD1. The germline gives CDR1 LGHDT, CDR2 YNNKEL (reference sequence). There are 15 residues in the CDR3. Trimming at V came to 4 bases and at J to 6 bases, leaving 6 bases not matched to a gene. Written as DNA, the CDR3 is TGTGCCAGCAGCCCCGGGACAGGGGCCATCAATGAGCAGTTCTTC. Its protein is CASSPGTGAINEQFF.

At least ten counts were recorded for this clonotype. CDR3 region: CASSMGFSGANVLTF. Here the CDR3 DNA reads TGTGCCAGTAGTATGGGGTTTTCTGGGGCCAACGTCCTGACTTTC. The chain links TRBV19 to TRBJ2-6; D ambiguous. Germline V gene data show CDR1 as LNHDA and CDR2 as SQIVND (reference sequence). The CDR3 runs 15 residues. Trimming stripped 3 bases from V and 1 base from J, with 7 bases between.

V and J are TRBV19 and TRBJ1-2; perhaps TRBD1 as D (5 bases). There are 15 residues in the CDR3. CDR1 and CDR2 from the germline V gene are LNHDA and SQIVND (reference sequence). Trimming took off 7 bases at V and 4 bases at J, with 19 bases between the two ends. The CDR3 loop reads CASTRDASNLYGYTF. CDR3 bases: TGTGCCAGTACCCGGGACGCATCCAACCTCTATGGCTACACCTTC. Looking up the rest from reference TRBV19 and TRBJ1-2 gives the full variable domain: DGGITQSPKYLFRKEGQNVTLSCEQNLNHDAMYWYRQDPGQGLRLIYYSQIVNDFQKGDIAEGYSVSREKKESFPLTVTSAQKNPTAFYLCASTRDASNLYGYTFGSGTRLTVV.

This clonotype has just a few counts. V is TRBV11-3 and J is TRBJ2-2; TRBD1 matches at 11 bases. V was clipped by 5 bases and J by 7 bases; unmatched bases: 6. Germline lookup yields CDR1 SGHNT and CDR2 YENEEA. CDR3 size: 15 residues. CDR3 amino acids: CASSHGQGASGELFF. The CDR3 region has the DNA TGTGCCAGCAGCCACGGACAGGGGGCGAGCGGGGAGCTGTTTTTT.

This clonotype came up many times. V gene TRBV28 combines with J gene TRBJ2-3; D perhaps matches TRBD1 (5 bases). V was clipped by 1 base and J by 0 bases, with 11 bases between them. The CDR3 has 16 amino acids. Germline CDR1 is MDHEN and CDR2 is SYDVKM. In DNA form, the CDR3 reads TGTGCCAGCAGTTTATTACAACAGGCTAGCACAGATACGCAGTATTTT. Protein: CASSLLQQASTDTQYF.